This T cell receptor beta chain was retrieved from a study of T-cell reconstitution after alpha-beta-depleted transplantation in children. General study points: It was newly produced T cells that mostly accounted for T-cell counts and diversity one year after transplant. The study reportedly traced alpha-beta T cells about two months after transplant to several hundred expanded graft clones.

With respect to this clonotype: What it recognizes is unknown. At one boundary the junction diverges from the germline segment, which might be a read error.

Unique molecular identifiers featured in how the TCRbeta library was prepared. Each CDR3 protein gets one entry after TCRdb re-called the PCR reads with MiXCR. The sample shows 45,000 to 55,000 distinct CDR3 sequences, around 9% of them seen only once. This receptor was obtained from a male patient aged 2-10 years who had a stem cell transplant for chronic granulomatous disease, so the T cells may come from the graft donor. This sample comprised PBMCs, mostly from graft donor cells, obtained 60 days after TCRalphabeta/CD19-depleted stem cell transplant.

Written as DNA, the CDR3 is TGCTGTGCTCGATTCCTGAAAAGCGGGAGGGCCCAGTATGAGCAGTTCTTC. Translated: CCARFLKSGRAQYEQFF. The chain couples TRBV20-1 to TRBJ2-1; 10 bases agree with TRBD2. In germline, CDR1 is DFQATT, CDR2 SNEGSKA (reference sequence). The CDR3 has 17 residues.